Listed here is a single T cell receptor beta chain. This clonotype was seen only once. Its antigen specificity is not known. One base away lies a much larger clone, so this may be a sequencing read error. This entry comes from a study of blood T cells in healthy people across ages (dated by TCRdb to between 2014 and 2017). A note on the overall study: In model experiments, template switching captured roughly one uniquely barcoded TCR beta cDNA molecule for every two T cells. Age-related changes in TCR beta repertoire diversity were measured in the study by deep sequencing normalized with unique cDNA molecular identifiers. Donors were grouped into four age groups: young (average 16 years), middle-aged (39), aged (around 60) and long-lived (approximately 81). To avoid experimental bias, donors of different ages were spread randomly across the sequencing lanes. Using the same blood draw, the study looked at two additional independent replicas of 1 million unique cDNA reads for two donors, one aged 18 to 30 and the other aged 80 or older. The study at large found these results: There was a strong correlation between observed TCR beta diversity and the percentage of naive T cells measured by flow cytometry. The CMV infection status of donors was not known, potentially confounding age-related changes in expanded clonotypes. Conclusive comparison of naive and antigen-experienced compartments was prevented by the profiling of bulk unsorted PBMCs. Estimates of total diversity based on one million sequenced T cells were considered lower bounds and underestimates. Compared with the aged group, the long-lived group had more naive CD4+ T cells, fewer expanded clones and increased TCR diversity, a pattern suggesting age selection. As age increased, observed TCR beta diversity per million T cells dropped in a roughly linear way, and a significant reduction was already evident by age 40.

The approximately 39 donors, aged about 6 to 100 years, were systemically healthy Caucasian individuals from Russia. About 10 milliliters of peripheral blood were collected from each donor into EDTA-treated Vacutainer tubes. Ficoll-Paque density-gradient centrifugation was used to isolate PBMCs, with at least 6.5 million per sample. Trizol reagent was used to extract total RNA from the PBMCs, yielding at least 5 micrograms per sample. For every donor, an aliquot of PBMCs went through flow cytometry to measure the percentages of naive CD45RAhigh/CD27high T cells. The V and J ends are trimmed by 3 bases and 7 bases, leaving 13 bases between them. The CDR3 covers 12 residues, taking in both the cysteine and the phenylalanine. Only the CDR3 region is kept as DNA, spanning 36 bases read in frame from base 1. Sequences SQVTM (CDR1) and ANQGSEA (CDR2) are obtained from the germline V gene. Libraries were built with 5' RACE. For sequencing, an Illumina HiSeq 2500 was employed. A second 7 to 11 cycle PCR used a sample-barcoded 5' primer and a J-beta primer mix. A unique molecular identifier was introduced onto each TCR beta cDNA molecule by a template-switch 5' adaptor carrying 12 random nucleotides. Each sample yielded at least 2.5 million CDR3-containing paired-end reads. First-strand cDNA was synthesized from all RNA with the Mint cDNA synthesis kit, primed by a TRBC-specific oligonucleotide. Following uracil-DNA glycosylase treatment, all cDNA underwent a first 18-cycle PCR with the universal primers M1SS and BC2_uni_R. Under the source paper's analysis protocol: For normalization, 1 million high-quality reads, each with a distinct molecular identifier, were randomly selected from each sample. Instead of being binned into consensus sequences, reads with shared molecular identifiers were discarded. MiTCR, with a Q25 quality threshold and the strictest error-elimination algorithm, was used for CDR3 identification, clonotype clustering and error correction. A nonparametric unseen species model with Euler transformation was used to estimate lower-bound total TCR beta diversity. TCRdb handled the public reads itself, with Q25 trimming in fastp and clone calling in MiXCR, and kept productive beta chains. A single entry per CDR3 protein holds the most common genes and DNA from its merged rows. Here the V and J calls rest on TCRdb's processing, not on the authors' analysis. This sample is represented by approximately 1.5 million distinct CDR3 sequences; roughly 32% of them were singletons. Of the sample, about 11% is held by the ten largest clones.

Input material: blood. Recombination connected TRBV29-1 to TRBJ2-7; the D gene is tentatively TRBD1 or TRBD2, each matching 5 bases. This receptor was obtained from a woman aged 25 to 39 in good health. Read as DNA, the sequence is TGCAGCGTTGAGGAGAGGGCAGGGGAGCAGTACTTC. Its coded protein is CSVEERAGEQYF.